This T cell receptor beta chain was retrieved from a study of yellow fever vaccine responses in identical twins. Germline V gene data show CDR1 as LNHDA and CDR2 as SQIVND (reference sequence). The CDR3 extends over 15 amino acids. Comment on this clonotype: As yet, its antigen is unknown. One junction end disagrees with the germline gene, perhaps due to a read error.

TCRdb re-derived calls from the RT-PCR reads in MiXCR, one entry per CDR3 protein. The sample includes about 18,000 distinct CDR3 sequences, roughly 60% of them seen just once. Regarding the study as a whole: The authors reported partly convergent, partly personalized vaccine responses in identical twins.

This TCR derives from a woman between 18 and 29 years old who received the yellow fever vaccine. This specimen consisted of T cells from blood (PBMCs), unsorted or a sorted subset (not recorded which), obtained before or after yellow fever vaccination (not recorded which). This chain connects TRBV19 to TRBJ1-6; D possibly corresponds to TRBD1 (5 bases). The CDR3 sequence is CDSSDSSIVNSPLHF. The CDR3 DNA follows: TGTGACAGTAGTGACAGCTCAATCGTTAATTCACCCCTCCACTTT.